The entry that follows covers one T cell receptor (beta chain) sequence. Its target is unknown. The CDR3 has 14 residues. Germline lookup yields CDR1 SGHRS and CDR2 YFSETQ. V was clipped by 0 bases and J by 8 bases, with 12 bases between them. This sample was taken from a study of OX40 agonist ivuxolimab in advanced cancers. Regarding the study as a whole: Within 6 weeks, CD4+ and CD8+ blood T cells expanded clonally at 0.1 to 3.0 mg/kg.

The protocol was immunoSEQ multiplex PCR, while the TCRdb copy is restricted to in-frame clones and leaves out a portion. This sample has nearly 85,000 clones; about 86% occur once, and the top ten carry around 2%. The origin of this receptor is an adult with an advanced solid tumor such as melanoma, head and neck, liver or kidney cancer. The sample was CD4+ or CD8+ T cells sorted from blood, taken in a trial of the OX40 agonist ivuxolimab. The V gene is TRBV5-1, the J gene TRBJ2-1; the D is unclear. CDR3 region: CASSLAIGRDEQFF. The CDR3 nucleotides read TGCGCCAGCAGCTTGGCGATCGGTAGGGATGAGCAGTTCTTC. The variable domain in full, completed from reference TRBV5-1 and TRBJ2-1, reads KAGVTQTPRYLIKTRGQQVTLSCSPISGHRSVSWYQQTPGQGLQFLFEYFSETQRNKGNFPGRFSGRQFSNSRSEMNVSTLELGDSALYLCASSLAIGRDEQFFGPGTRLTVL.